The clone carrying this T cell receptor (beta chain) appeared a single time. The data were obtained in a study of T cell changes during pregnancy in multiple sclerosis. Data came from immunoSEQ multiplex PCR; TCRdb stores just in-frame clones and leaves some out. The data show 84,000 or so clones, with about 95% seen just once and 2.5% held by the top ten. Trimming took off 8 bases at V and 6 bases at J, with 11 bases between the two ends. The germline gives CDR1 LGHNT, CDR2 FRNRAP. The CDR3 runs 12 residues. The genes are TRBV12-5 and TRBJ1-5; the D is unclear. The sequence was collected from a female donor with multiple sclerosis, enrolled in a pregnancy study. The input for sequencing was peripheral blood, taken in the third trimester of pregnancy. In nucleotides, the CDR3 is TGTGCTAGTTCTTACCTAGCTCAGCCCCAGCATTTT. Protein sequence: CASSYLAQPQHF.